Listed below are T cell receptor beta chains from one sample, sequenced in a study of shared clonotypes between healthy human individuals. The repertoire was sequenced with immunoSEQ multiplex PCR; TCRdb's copy has only in-frame clones and lacks some. The sample contains more than 150,000 clones, around 93% of which appear only once. The sample taken for sequencing was naive CD4+ T cells sorted from blood. Every receptor here comes from a woman in her thirties in good health. Both conserved end residues are part of each CDR3. A D gene is named only where the DNA matches it firmly. Only some rows state a clone size, as once, few, many or a class for expanded clones.

abundance: -
j_gene: TRBJ2-1
d_gene: TRBD1
v_gene: TRBV29-1
CDR3aa: CSMDRGVSYNEQFF
CDR3nt: TGCAGCATGGACAGGGGGGTATCCTACAATGAGCAGTTCTTC

abundance: -
j_gene: TRBJ2-7
d_gene: TRBD2
v_gene: TRBV27
CDR3aa: CASSLYGSGRYDEQYF
CDR3nt: TGTGCCAGCAGTTTATACGGTAGCGGGAGATATGACGAGCAGTACTTC

abundance: -
j_gene: TRBJ1-1
d_gene: -
v_gene: TRBV6-6
CDR3aa: CASSWDRNTEAFF
CDR3nt: TGTGCCAGCAGTTGGGACCGGAACACTGAAGCTTTCTTT

abundance: once
j_gene: TRBJ1-2
d_gene: -
v_gene: TRBV28
CDR3aa: CASRSRGYTF
CDR3nt: TGTGCCAGCAGGTCAAGGGGCTACACCTTC

abundance: once
j_gene: TRBJ2-3
d_gene: -
v_gene: TRBV14
CDR3aa: CASSQWGIDTQYF
CDR3nt: TGTGCCAGCAGCCAATGGGGCATAGATACGCAGTATTTT

abundance: once
j_gene: TRBJ2-6
d_gene: -
v_gene: TRBV10-3
CDR3aa: CAISAVGRAFSGANVLTF
CDR3nt: TGTGCCATCAGTGCTGTTGGACGGGCCTTCTCTGGGGCCAACGTCCTGACTTTC

abundance: -
j_gene: TRBJ2-1
d_gene: -
v_gene: TRBV9
CDR3aa: CASSVGPNEQFF
CDR3nt: TGTGCCAGCAGCGTAGGCCCCAATGAGCAGTTCTTC

abundance: -
j_gene: TRBJ1-1
d_gene: -
v_gene: TRBV4-1
CDR3aa: CASSQVLGPTEAFF
CDR3nt: TGCGCCAGCAGCCAAGTCTTAGGGCCAACTGAAGCTTTCTTT

abundance: -
j_gene: TRBJ1-6
d_gene: -
v_gene: TRBV6-5
CDR3aa: CASSYWQSLSPLHF
CDR3nt: TGTGCCAGCAGTTACTGGCAGAGTCTCTCACCCCTCCACTTT

abundance: -
j_gene: TRBJ2-2
d_gene: -
v_gene: TRBV11-2
CDR3aa: CASSLVRARASTGELFF
CDR3nt: TGTGCCAGCAGCTTAGTAAGGGCCAGGGCGAGCACCGGGGAGCTGTTTTTT